The present T cell receptor (beta chain) was sequenced within a study of monozygotic twins with inflammatory bowel disease. Study conclusions and caveats: Clonotype overlap with others was lower in IBD patients than in healthy twins, a difference that was greatest with disease activity. Repertoires of patients may have been made more variable by differing immunosuppressive treatments.

Notes on this clonotype: Its target is unknown.

Researchers collected more than 2 ml of blood per donor. CDR3 size: 12 residues. CDR1 is LNHDA and CDR2 is SQIVND in the germline V gene (reference sequence). TCRdb reprocessed the 5' RACE reads, with one entry per CDR3 protein and no DNA. This listing includes 300,000 to 350,000 distinct CDR3 sequences. Sequencing was performed on blood. The sequence derives from a human donor with ulcerative colitis or Crohn's disease, or a healthy co-twin of an affected twin (not recorded which). The V and J genes are TRBV19 and TRBJ2-1; TCRdb outputs TRBD1, but without DNA this stays unchecked. The CDR3 sequence is CASSKTGVEQFF.